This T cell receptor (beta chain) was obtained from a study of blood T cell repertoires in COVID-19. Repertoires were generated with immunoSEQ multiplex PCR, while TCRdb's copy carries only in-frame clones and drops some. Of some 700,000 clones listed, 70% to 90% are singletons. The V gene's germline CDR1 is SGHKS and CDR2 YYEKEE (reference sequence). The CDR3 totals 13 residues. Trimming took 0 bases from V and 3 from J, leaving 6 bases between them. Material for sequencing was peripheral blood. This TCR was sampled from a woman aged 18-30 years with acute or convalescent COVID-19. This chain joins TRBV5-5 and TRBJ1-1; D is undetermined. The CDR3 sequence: CASSLGSDTEAFF. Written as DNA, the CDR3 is TGTGCCAGCAGCTTGGGGTCGGACACTGAAGCTTTCTTT.